This T cell receptor (beta chain) comes out of a study of blood T cell repertoires in COVID-19. Across the study: Specimens from acute and convalescent COVID-19 originated in the United States, Italy and Spain. T cells, B-cell-depleted T cells, or PBMCs provided the cDNA or gDNA that served as material.

Trimming shortened V by 7 bases and J by 0 bases, and 18 bases separated the two germline ends. This CDR3 comprises 16 residues. CDR1 and CDR2 from the germline V gene are LNHDA and SQIVND (reference sequence). Profiling relied on immunoSEQ multiplex PCR, and the TCRdb table lists in-frame clones only, not all of them. This table has 130,000 to 150,000 clones, about 83% appearing once. The clonotype comes from a woman in her 50s with active or convalescent COVID-19. The genes are TRBV19 and TRBJ1-1, with no clear D. The source material was peripheral blood. DNA of the CDR3: TGTGCCAGTAACCTACAGCCGCGGGGTATGAACACTGAAGCTTTCTTT. It encodes CASNLQPRGMNTEAFF.